Presented here are 4 T cell receptor beta chains from one specimen sequenced in a study of response to subunit inactivated influenza vaccine. TCRdb reprocessed the RT-PCR reads with MiXCR, giving one entry per CDR3 protein. The profile shows about 520,000 distinct CDR3 sequences, approximately 7.3% of them singletons. This sample comprised PBMCs from blood, obtained less than 25 months after vaccination. The receptors originated from a man between 50 and 75 years old who received an inactivated influenza vaccine.

Only a few counts were recorded for this clonotype. V gene TRBV6-2 or TRBV6-3 combines with J gene TRBJ2-6; D is uncertain. V was pared by 5 bases and J by 0 bases, with 8 bases between. Germline V gene lookup returns CDR1 MNHEY and CDR2 SVGEGT. The CDR3 runs to 15 residues. Here the CDR3 reads CASSAVLSGANVLTF. The CDR3 region has the DNA TGTGCCAGCAGTGCAGTCCTCTCTGGGGCCAACGTCCTGACTTTC.

This clonotype was picked up a small number of times. The chain is built from TRBV4-3 and TRBJ2-1; either TRBD1 or TRBD2 may fit D (6 bases each). V was trimmed by 0 bases and J by 3 bases, leaving 12 bases between them. This CDR3 has 16 amino acids. Germline loops: CDR1 LGHNA, CDR2 YSLEER. Here the CDR3 DNA reads TGCGCCAGCAGCCAAGAGTGGGGGGCTGGCTACAATGAGCAGTTCTTC. Protein sequence: CASSQEWGAGYNEQFF.

This clonotype was seen a few times. The J gene is TRBJ1-1, the V gene TRBV7-9, with D hard to call. Germline V gene data show CDR1 as SEHNR and CDR2 as FQNEAQ (reference sequence). The CDR3 runs to 13 residues. V was pared by 3 bases and J by 8 bases, with 13 bases between. CDR3 sequence (DNA): TGTGCCAGCAGCTTTACCCCCCTACTCGAAGCTTTCTTT. Residues: CASSFTPLLEAFF. Full variable domain (rest looked up from reference TRBV7-9 and TRBJ1-1): DTGVSQNPRHKITKRGQNVTFRCDPISEHNRLYWYRQTLGQGPEFLTYFQNEAQLEKSRLLSDRFSAERPKGSFSTLEIQRTEQGDSAMYLCASSFTPLLEAFFGQGTRLTVV.

This clonotype appeared a few times. V is TRBV12-3 or TRBV12-4 and J is TRBJ2-7, with 7 nucleotides matching TRBD2. This CDR3 has 13 residues. V shed 6 bases, J shed 3 bases, and the junction held 5 bases outside the gene matches. The CDR3 DNA follows: TGTGCCAGCAGGAAAGGGACTAACTACGAGCAGTACTTC. As protein: CASRKGTNYEQYF.